Below, 10 T cell receptor beta chains from the same sample are listed, as sequenced in a study of blood T cells in healthy people across ages. A second PCR, run for 7 to 11 cycles, used a sample-barcoded 5' primer plus a J-beta primer mix. In TCRdb, the 5' RACE reads were re-called with MiXCR into one record per CDR3 protein. The sample shows over a million distinct CDR3 sequences, roughly 45% of them seen only once. Sequencing was done on a sample of blood. All receptors come from a woman aged 55-69 years in good health.

The table lists this clonotype with a few counts. The rearrangement links TRBV6-5 to TRBJ2-3; 9 positions agree with TRBD1. Per the germline V gene, CDR1 is MNHEY and CDR2 is SVGAGI. Trimming at V came to 0 bases and at J to 0 bases, leaving 10 bases not matched to a gene. This CDR3 region has 19 residues. The CDR3 protein is CASSYSGPGQGTSTDTQYF. For the CDR3, the DNA is TGTGCCAGCAGTTACTCGGGGCCGGGACAGGGTACGAGCACAGATACGCAGTATTTT.

This clonotype was seen a handful of times. The chain combines TRBV29-1 with TRBJ1-2; possibly TRBD1 for D (6 bases). Trimming left V 7 bases short and J 4 bases short, with 13 bases between. CDR1 is SQVTM and CDR2 is ANQGSEA in the germline V gene. CDR3 length: 12 amino acids. This chain's CDR3 is CSAVGDIYGYTF. The CDR3 nucleotides are TGCAGCGCCGTGGGGGACATCTATGGCTACACCTTC.

This clonotype has a handful of counts. This chain uses TRBV20-1 with TRBJ2-3, with 8 nucleotides matching TRBD1. V was pared by 6 bases and J by 1 base, with 6 bases of the junction left unmatched. Germline V gives CDR1 DFQATT, CDR2 SNEGSKA (reference sequence). The CDR3 is 14 residues long. The CDR3 loop reads CSARGQVRTDTQYF. CDR3 coding DNA: TGCAGTGCCCGGGGACAGGTTCGCACAGATACGCAGTATTTT.

The chain uses TRBV20-1 and TRBJ2-3, with unresolved D. The CDR3 sequence is 12 residues long. V shed 5 bases and J shed 3 bases, with 9 bases lying between them. The germline V gene has CDR1 DFQATT and CDR2 SNEGSKA (reference sequence). The CDR3 region has the DNA TGCAGTGCTCGCCGACTTACAGATACGCAGTATTTT. As protein: CSARRLTDTQYF.

The chain recombines TRBV5-5 with TRBJ2-5, with D perhaps TRBD2 (5 bases). There are 13 residues in the CDR3. Trimming shortened V by 6 bases and J by 5 bases, and 14 bases separated the two germline ends. The germline gives CDR1 SGHKS, CDR2 YYEKEE (reference sequence). The CDR3 sequence: CASTTALEETQYF. In nucleotides, the CDR3 is TGTGCCAGCACCACAGCACTAGAGGAGACCCAGTACTTC.

With regard to this clonotype: This may come from a read error, since a much larger clone is one base off. The chain employs TRBV29-1 and TRBJ2-3; possible D gene TRBD2, 6 bases. The CDR3 contains 12 residues. Trimming left V 8 bases short and J 3 bases short, with 12 bases between. CDR1 SQVTM and CDR2 ANQGSEA come from the germline V gene. The CDR3 DNA reads as TGCAGCATCGGGAGCGGAACAGATACGCAGTATTTT. This sequence encodes CSIGSGTDTQYF.

This chain joins TRBV3-1 and TRBJ1-5, with a tentative D call TRBD1 (5 bases). Trimming cost V 8 bases and J 6 bases, with 17 bases left between them. Germline lookup yields CDR1 LGHDT and CDR2 YNNKEL (reference sequence). This CDR3 spans 14 amino acids. The CDR3 DNA reads as TGTGCCAGCGGTAGTAGACAGCTTAGTCAGCCCCAGCATTTT. Its translation: CASGSRQLSQPQHF.

The rearrangement uses TRBV28 and TRBJ1-6; no clear D. Germline V lookup: CDR1 MDHEN, CDR2 SYDVKM. The V end was cut by 8 bases, the J end by 10 bases, with 15 bases between. CDR3 length: 13 residues. CDR3: CASLGFDGSPLHF. The CDR3 DNA follows: TGTGCCAGCCTGGGGTTTGATGGATCACCCCTCCACTTT.

This chain uses TRBV7-7 with TRBJ2-1; D not resolved. Looked up from germline, CDR1 is SSHAT and CDR2 is FNYEAQ (reference sequence). CDR3 length equals 17 residues. Trimming stripped 5 bases from V and 7 bases from J, with 24 bases between. The CDR3 reads CASSALPTRPLTNEQFF. In DNA form, the CDR3 reads TGTGCCAGCAGCGCCCTCCCGACAAGGCCCCTCACGAATGAGCAGTTCTTC. The entire variable domain, with the rest obtained from reference TRBV7-7 and TRBJ2-1, is as follows: GAGVSQSPRYKVTKRGQDVTLRCDPISSHATLYWYQQALGQGPEFLTYFNYEAQPDKSGLPSDRFSAERPEGSISTLTIQRTEQRDSAMYRCASSALPTRPLTNEQFFGPGTRLTVL.

The chain recombines TRBV7-2 with TRBJ1-1; D call uncertain. V was clipped by 5 bases and J by 1 base, with 11 bases between them. The CDR3 is 14 residues long. The germline V gene has CDR1 SGHTA and CDR2 FQGNSA. This CDR3 reads CASSVGAANTEAFF. The CDR3 nucleotides read TGTGCCAGCAGCGTAGGAGCAGCGAACACTGAAGCTTTCTTT. Together with reference TRBV7-2 and TRBJ1-1, the CDR3 gives the full variable domain: GAGVSQSPSNKVTEKGKDVELRCDPISGHTALYWYRQSLGQGLEFLIYFQGNSAPDKSGLPSDRFSAERTGGSVSTLTIQRTQQEDSAVYLCASSVGAANTEAFFGQGTRLTVV.